This is a list of T cell receptor beta chains from one sample in a study of somatic mutations in cytotoxic T cells in rheumatoid arthritis. Libraries were prepared by immunoSEQ multiplex PCR; TCRdb keeps only in-frame clonotypes and omits some of them. Among roughly 9,000 clones listed, about 71% were seen once. The sample taken for sequencing was CD8+ T cells sorted from blood. The receptor source for this set is a woman aged 45-65 years in good health. CDR3s include the opening cysteine and the closing phenylalanine or tryptophan. The D gene is left open where the match is weak. Only some rows state a clone size, as once, few, many or a class for expanded clones.

cdr3_aa: CASSYTGPEQYF
cdr3_nt: TGTGCCAGCAGCTACACAGGGCCCGAGCAGTACTTC
v_call: TRBV7-9
clone_size: -
j_call: TRBJ2-7
d_call: -

cdr3_aa: CASSGGQGANQPQHF
cdr3_nt: TGTGCCAGCAGCGGCGGACAGGGGGCTAATCAGCCCCAGCATTTT
v_call: TRBV27
clone_size: -
j_call: TRBJ1-5
d_call: TRBD1

cdr3_aa: CASSLGLGASYEQYF
cdr3_nt: TGTGCCAGCAGCTTAGGTCTGGGGGCTTCGTACGAGCAGTACTTC
v_call: TRBV7-6
clone_size: few
j_call: TRBJ2-7
d_call: -

cdr3_aa: CASSLEFAGTVNTEAFF
cdr3_nt: TGTGCCAGCAGTTTAGAGTTCGCCGGGACTGTGAACACTGAAGCTTTCTTT
v_call: TRBV28
clone_size: medium-sized
j_call: TRBJ1-1
d_call: -

cdr3_aa: CASRTGQLNTEAFF
cdr3_nt: TGTGCCAGCAGAACGGGACAGCTGAACACTGAAGCTTTCTTT
v_call: TRBV28
clone_size: -
j_call: TRBJ1-1
d_call: TRBD1

cdr3_aa: CASSPVRGVENTEAFF
cdr3_nt: TGTGCCAGCTCACCTGTGCGGGGTGTTGAGAACACTGAAGCTTTCTTT
v_call: TRBV18
clone_size: -
j_call: TRBJ1-1
d_call: -

cdr3_aa: CASSLRGTVLFEQYF
cdr3_nt: TGTGCCAGCAGTCTCCGAGGGACAGTATTGTTCGAGCAGTACTTC
v_call: TRBV27
clone_size: few
j_call: TRBJ2-7
d_call: TRBD1

cdr3_aa: CASSWGTMNTEAFF
cdr3_nt: TGTGCCAGTTCCTGGGGCACCATGAACACTGAAGCTTTCTTT
v_call: TRBV19
clone_size: -
j_call: TRBJ1-1
d_call: -

cdr3_aa: CASSQRTSGGLGEDEQFF
cdr3_nt: TGCGCCAGCAGCCAAAGGACTAGCGGGGGCCTTGGAGAGGATGAGCAGTTCTTC
v_call: TRBV4-1
clone_size: -
j_call: TRBJ2-1
d_call: TRBD2

cdr3_aa: CASSSWTESSYNEQFF
cdr3_nt: TGTGCCAGCAGTTCATGGACAGAGAGCTCCTACAATGAGCAGTTCTTC
v_call: TRBV28
clone_size: -
j_call: TRBJ2-1
d_call: -

cdr3_aa: CASSFGGLTYEQYF
cdr3_nt: TGTGCCAGCAGTTTCGGCGGGTTGACTTACGAGCAGTACTTC
v_call: TRBV6-6
clone_size: -
j_call: TRBJ2-7
d_call: -

cdr3_aa: CASSFDRDPYNEQFF
cdr3_nt: TGTGCCAGCAGTTTCGACAGGGACCCTTACAATGAGCAGTTCTTC
v_call: TRBV5-4
clone_size: -
j_call: TRBJ2-1
d_call: TRBD1

cdr3_aa: CASSFSWNTEAFF
cdr3_nt: TGTGCCAGCAGTTTTTCTTGGAACACTGAAGCTTTCTTT
v_call: TRBV27
clone_size: once
j_call: TRBJ1-1
d_call: -

cdr3_aa: CASSYFGQTEAFF
cdr3_nt: TGTGCCAGCAGCTATTTCGGACAAACTGAAGCTTTCTTT
v_call: TRBV13
clone_size: -
j_call: TRBJ1-1
d_call: -

cdr3_aa: CASRGQGALNTEAFF
cdr3_nt: TGTGCCAGCAGGGGACAGGGGGCGCTGAACACTGAAGCTTTCTTT
v_call: TRBV11-2
clone_size: -
j_call: TRBJ1-1
d_call: TRBD1

cdr3_aa: CASSLAGQRSDEQYF
cdr3_nt: TGTGCCAGCAGCTTGGCCGGGCAGCGGTCTGACGAGCAGTACTTC
v_call: TRBV5-5
clone_size: -
j_call: TRBJ2-7
d_call: -

cdr3_aa: CASSPGRGPSYEQYF
cdr3_nt: TGCGCCAGCAGCCCGGGGCGGGGCCCCTCCTACGAGCAGTACTTC
v_call: TRBV4-1
clone_size: -
j_call: TRBJ2-7
d_call: -

cdr3_aa: CASSIGPSTGVITDTQYF
cdr3_nt: TGTGCCAGTAGTATTGGCCCCTCCACGGGGGTGATCACAGATACGCAGTATTTT
v_call: TRBV19
clone_size: few
j_call: TRBJ2-3
d_call: -

cdr3_aa: CASSLSQGLAKNIQYF
cdr3_nt: TGTGCCAGCAGTTTATCCCAGGGTTTAGCCAAAAACATTCAGTACTTC
v_call: TRBV27
clone_size: -
j_call: TRBJ2-4
d_call: -

cdr3_aa: CASRVQDRDGEETQYF
cdr3_nt: TGTGCCAGCAGAGTACAGGACCGCGACGGAGAGGAGACCCAGTACTTC
v_call: TRBV7-9
clone_size: once
j_call: TRBJ2-5
d_call: -

cdr3_aa: CASSQGTYDPSQGYGYTF
cdr3_nt: TGCGCCAGCAGCCAAGGGACTTATGACCCTTCCCAAGGCTATGGCTACACCTTC
v_call: TRBV4-1
clone_size: -
j_call: TRBJ1-2
d_call: -

cdr3_aa: CASSPGTGTSYEQYF
cdr3_nt: TGTGCCAGCAGTCCCGGGACAGGCACATCCTACGAGCAGTACTTC
v_call: TRBV2
clone_size: -
j_call: TRBJ2-7
d_call: TRBD1

cdr3_aa: CASSQGQGLDEKLFF
cdr3_nt: TGCGCCAGCAGCCAAGGACAGGGGTTGGATGAAAAACTGTTTTTT
v_call: TRBV4-1
clone_size: -
j_call: TRBJ1-4
d_call: TRBD1

cdr3_aa: CASNRVYSNQPQHF
cdr3_nt: TGTGCCAGTAACAGAGTTTATAGCAATCAGCCCCAGCATTTT
v_call: TRBV27
clone_size: -
j_call: TRBJ1-5
d_call: -

cdr3_aa: CASSMWGGETQYF
cdr3_nt: TGTGCCAGCAGCATGTGGGGGGGGGAGACCCAGTACTTC
v_call: TRBV7-8
clone_size: once
j_call: TRBJ2-5
d_call: TRBD2

cdr3_aa: CASSSAVGLRTEAFF
cdr3_nt: TGCGCCAGCAGCTCCGCGGTTGGGTTGAGGACTGAAGCTTTCTTT
v_call: TRBV5-1
clone_size: -
j_call: TRBJ1-1
d_call: -

cdr3_aa: CASSLGLGRGLENEKLFF
cdr3_nt: TGTGCCAGCAGCTTAGGTCTTGGTCGCGGGTTGGAGAATGAAAAACTGTTTTTT
v_call: TRBV11-2
clone_size: once
j_call: TRBJ1-4
d_call: -

cdr3_aa: CASSYGGGNTEAFF
cdr3_nt: TGTGCCAGCAGTTACGGGGGGGGGAACACTGAAGCTTTCTTT
v_call: TRBV6-6
clone_size: -
j_call: TRBJ1-1
d_call: -

cdr3_aa: CAISGGHVNTEAFF
cdr3_nt: TGTGCCATCAGTGGCGGACACGTGAACACTGAAGCTTTCTTT
v_call: TRBV10-3
clone_size: -
j_call: TRBJ1-1
d_call: -

cdr3_aa: CASRWDRDNSPLHF
cdr3_nt: TGTGCCAGCAGGTGGGACAGAGATAATTCACCCCTCCACTTT
v_call: TRBV7-9
clone_size: -
j_call: TRBJ1-6
d_call: TRBD1

cdr3_aa: CASSQIVSYNEQFF
cdr3_nt: TGTGCCAGCAGCCAAATCGTGTCCTACAATGAGCAGTTCTTC
v_call: TRBV14
clone_size: -
j_call: TRBJ2-1
d_call: -

cdr3_aa: CASSPYPTSSTDTQYF
cdr3_nt: TGTGCCAGCAGCCCGTACCCGACTAGCTCCACAGATACGCAGTATTTT
v_call: TRBV11-2
clone_size: -
j_call: TRBJ2-3
d_call: TRBD2

cdr3_aa: CASSLLPGQGTSYEQYF
cdr3_nt: TGTGCCAGCAGCTTATTACCGGGACAGGGGACCTCCTACGAGCAGTACTTC
v_call: TRBV7-6
clone_size: -
j_call: TRBJ2-7
d_call: TRBD1

cdr3_aa: CASSSMGGPGTDTQYF
cdr3_nt: TGTGCCAGTAGTTCCATGGGGGGTCCCGGCACAGATACGCAGTATTTT
v_call: TRBV19
clone_size: -
j_call: TRBJ2-3
d_call: -